What follows are 27 T cell receptor beta chains derived from one specimen sequenced in a study of sequential checkpoint blockade in melanoma. Stated treatment: randomized to nivolumab then ipilimumab (arm A) or the reverse (arm B). Repertoires were generated with immunoSEQ multiplex PCR, while TCRdb's copy carries only in-frame clones and drops some. Found here are around 21,000 clones, around 82% of them singletons; the top ten hold over 50%. This specimen consisted of CD8+ T cells sorted from blood (inferred from file names), obtained from a patient given nivolumab and ipilimumab in sequence. The receptors were sampled from a human donor with melanoma.

The count of this clone is one. The V call is TRBV7-9, the J call TRBJ2-5; TRBD1 aligns across 7 bases. Germline loops: CDR1 SEHNR, CDR2 FQNEAQ (reference sequence). There are 16 residues in the CDR3. V was pared by 4 bases and J by 0 bases, with 8 bases of the junction left unmatched. The CDR3, as DNA: TGTGCCAGCAGCTCCCCCGGGACAGAGTACCAAGAGACCCAGTACTTC. Translating gives CASSSPGTEYQETQYF.

V usage is TRBV7-8 and J usage is TRBJ1-6; 7 bases match TRBD1. The CDR3 is 15 amino acids. V lost 2 bases, J lost 9 bases, and 7 bases stayed unmatched. Germline V gene data show CDR1 as SGHVS and CDR2 as FQNEAQ. CDR3 residues: CASSLLQGTGSPLHF. CDR3 DNA: TGTGCCAGCAGCTTACTACAGGGGACGGGTTCACCCCTCCACTTT.

This chain joins TRBV2 and TRBJ1-1; no definite D call. CDR3 size: 13 residues. Trimming removed 6 bases at V and 0 bases at J, with 8 bases between. Germline loops: CDR1 SNHLY, CDR2 FYNNEI. CDR3 loop: CASRRLLNTEAFF. CDR3 DNA: TGTGCCAGCAGGCGGCTCCTGAACACTGAAGCTTTCTTT.

This clone was picked up a small number of times. J is TRBJ2-7 and V is TRBV7-9; D not certain. The germline CDR1 and CDR2 sequences are SEHNR and FQNEAQ (reference sequence). V was pared by 1 base and J by 2 bases, with 9 bases between. The CDR3 spans 14 residues. The CDR3 protein is CASSLVNRPYEQYF. The CDR3 DNA reads TGTGCCAGCAGCTTAGTGAACAGACCCTACGAGCAGTACTTC.

The V and J genes are TRBV6-5 and TRBJ1-1; D possibly corresponds to TRBD1 (5 bases). The V gene's germline CDR1 is MNHEY and CDR2 SVGAGI. The CDR3 is made up of 14 amino acids. V gave up 6 bases and J gave up 1 base, with 12 bases separating them. CDR3 nucleotides: TGTGCCAGCAGCCCGACAGAGACGAACACTGAAGCTTTCTTT. This translates into CASSPTETNTEAFF.

This rearrangement joins TRBV10-2 to TRBJ2-5, with TRBD2 identical over 8 bases. V lost 2 bases, J lost 5 bases, and 7 bases stayed unmatched. The CDR3 sequence is 15 residues long. Germline values: CDR1 WSHSY, CDR2 SAAADI. CDR3 bases: TGCGCCAGCAGTGAGGGTCGGGGGGGCCTTGAGACCCAGTACTTC. It yields the protein CASSEGRGGLETQYF.

This sequence joins TRBV6-5 and TRBJ1-1, with D possibly being TRBD1 (6 bases). Germline-derived CDR1 and CDR2 are MNHEY and SVGAGI. With 6 bases removed from V and 6 bases from J, the gap between germline ends came to 14 bases. The CDR3 length is 13 residues. CDR3 in amino acids: CASSRGARAEAFF. CDR3 bases: TGTGCCAGCAGCCGGGGGGCGCGGGCTGAAGCTTTCTTT.

The V gene is TRBV9, the J gene TRBJ2-5; maybe TRBD1 (6 bases). Per the germline V gene, CDR1 is SGDLS and CDR2 is YYNGEE. V lost 4 bases and J lost 1, with 14 bases in between. There are 15 residues in the CDR3. The CDR3 protein is CASSLWTAPQETQYF. As DNA, the CDR3 is TGTGCCAGCAGCCTCTGGACAGCCCCCCAAGAGACCCAGTACTTC. Full variable domain (rest looked up from reference TRBV9 and TRBJ2-5): DSGVTQTPKHLITATGQRVTLRCSPRSGDLSVYWYQQSLDQGLQFLIQYYNGEERAKGNILERFSAQQFPDLHSELNLSSLELGDSALYFCASSLWTAPQETQYFGPGTRLLVL.

For this clone: At one boundary the junction diverges from the germline segment, which might be a read error. Other nucleotide sequences from this sample produce the same CDR3. The chain employs TRBV4-2 and TRBJ1-1; maybe TRBD1 (5 bases). This CDR3 spans 18 amino acids. Germline V gene data show CDR1 as LGHNA and CDR2 as YNFKEQ. CDR3 residues: CASSQGNSGPMVNTEAFF. Here the CDR3 DNA reads TGTGCCAGTAGCCAAGGGAATTCAGGGCCGATGGTGAACACTGAAGCTTTCTTT.

On this clone: At one of its ends the junction is not consistent with the germline gene, which may arise from a read error. This chain uses TRBV7-7 with TRBJ2-1; possible D gene TRBD2, 6 bases. The germline gives CDR1 SSHAT, CDR2 FNYEAQ (reference sequence). The CDR3 has 14 residues. The DNA of the CDR3 is TGTGCTAGCAGCTTAGGAAGTGGCCGGGGGGAGCAGTTCTTC. It is translated as CASSLGSGRGEQFF. The full variable domain, completed using reference TRBV7-7 and TRBJ2-1, is GAGVSQSPRYKVTKRGQDVTLRCDPISSHATLYWYQQALGQGPEFLTYFNYEAQPDKSGLPSDRFSAERPEGSISTLTIQRTEQRDSAMYRCASSLGSGRGEQFFGPGTRLTVL.

This clone was recorded once. The chain carries TRBV27 and TRBJ2-3; D possibly corresponds to TRBD1 (5 bases). V was shortened by 5 bases and J by 1 base, with 13 bases between the two germline ends. This CDR3 has 15 amino acids. From germline, CDR1 is MNHEY and CDR2 SMNVEV (reference sequence). The CDR3 spells CASSPTDLGTDTQYF. As DNA, the CDR3 is TGTGCCAGCAGTCCGACAGACTTGGGCACAGATACGCAGTATTTT.

This clone is deemed medium-sized (0.01 to 0.1%). The gene calls are TRBV7-9 and TRBJ2-1, with 9 bases that match TRBD2. Looked up from germline, CDR1 is SEHNR and CDR2 is FQNEAQ (reference sequence). The CDR3 covers 18 residues. The ends lost 1 base at V and 0 bases at J; junction bases unmatched: 7. The CDR3 nucleotides read TGTGCCAGCAGCTTAGTTTTTGGTAGCGGGGGCTCCTACAATGAGCAGTTCTTC. This codes for CASSLVFGSGGSYNEQFF.

The chain joins TRBV4-3 to TRBJ2-7; unclear D gene. The CDR3 totals 15 residues. CDR1 is LGHNA, CDR2 YSLEER, per germline. Trimming cost V 0 bases and J 1 base, with 10 bases left between them. CDR3 protein: CASSQEYSPSYEQYF. As DNA, the CDR3 is TGCGCCAGCAGCCAAGAATACAGCCCATCCTACGAGCAGTACTTC.

This chain connects TRBV4-2 to TRBJ2-1, with D tentatively TRBD2 (5 bases). Germline lookup yields CDR1 LGHNA and CDR2 YNFKEQ. CDR3 size: 16 residues. V was clipped by 0 bases and J by 9 bases, with 18 bases between them. In DNA, the CDR3 is TGTGCCAGCAGCCAAGACGAGGGTCAAGGAGATCGTGAGCAGTTCTTC. Its protein is CASSQDEGQGDREQFF.

CDR3 DNA: TGTGCCAGCAGATTCGGACAGGGGGGTGGAAACACCATATATTTT. Its protein product is CASRFGQGGGNTIYF. The V gene is TRBV6-5, the J gene TRBJ1-3; 10 positions agree with TRBD1. Germline CDR1 is MNHEY and CDR2 is SVGAGI. J lost 3 bases, V lost 6 bases, and 5 bases had no gene match. The CDR3 is 15 amino acids.

This sequence joins TRBV7-6 and TRBJ2-1, with D perhaps matching TRBD2 (7 bases). This CDR3 comprises 17 residues. The germline V and J ends were trimmed by 5 bases and 0 bases, with 17 bases remaining between them. Germline V gene data show CDR1 as SGHVS and CDR2 as FNYEAQ. CDR3 in DNA: TGTGCCAGCAGCCACAGGGACTACCTCTACTCCTACAATGAGCAGTTCTTC. Encoded protein: CASSHRDYLYSYNEQFF. The variable domain in full, completed from reference TRBV7-6 and TRBJ2-1, reads GAGVSQSPRYKVTKRGQDVALRCDPISGHVSLYWYRQALGQGPEFLTYFNYEAQQDKSGLPNDRFSAERPEGSISTLTIQRTEQRDSAMYRCASSHRDYLYSYNEQFFGPGTRLTVL.

The chain links TRBV27 to TRBJ2-7, with D possibly matching TRBD2 (6 bases). Germline V gene sequence: CDR1 MNHEY, CDR2 SMNVEV (reference sequence). CDR3 length: 15 residues. The V end lost 5 bases, the J end lost 5 bases, and 19 bases lay between the germline ends. CDR3 bases: TGTGCCAGCAGTGCTACTAGCCTATCAACCCACGAGCAGTACTTC. It codes for CASSATSLSTHEQYF.

This clone showed up just a few times. The junction differs from germline at one of its ends, possibly a read error. This chain links TRBV4-1 with TRBJ1-2; D remains ambiguous. Germline V lookup: CDR1 MGHRA, CDR2 YSYEKL. The CDR3 is 14 residues long. CDR3 sequence: CASSQDTGSYGYTF. Written as DNA, the CDR3 is TGTGCCAGCAGCCAAGATACGGGGTCCTATGGCTACACCTTC.

The rearrangement joins TRBV7-9 to TRBJ1-2; no reliable D call. The CDR3 totals 13 residues. V shed 5 bases and J shed 8 bases, with 15 bases lying between them. Germline CDR1 SEHNR, CDR2 FQNEAQ (reference sequence). The CDR3 DNA reads as TGTGCCAGCAGCCCTCCGGGAGATCTCGGCTACACCTTC. Residues: CASSPPGDLGYTF.

This sequence joins TRBV28 and TRBJ1-1, with 11 positions matching TRBD1. The CDR3 runs 17 residues. V was clipped by 2 bases and J by 0 bases; unmatched bases: 5. From germline, CDR1 is MDHEN and CDR2 SYDVKM. CDR3 nucleotides: TGTGCCAGCAGTTTAATTGGGACAGGGGGTATGAACACTGAAGCTTTCTTT. Its translation is CASSLIGTGGMNTEAFF.

The CDR3 nucleotides read TGTGCCAGCAGTTTTCCCCCCCTTCTGACAGGGATCGACGAGCAGTACTTC. Protein product: CASSFPPLLTGIDEQYF. V gene TRBV28 combines with J gene TRBJ2-5, with TRBD1 matching over 7 bases. TRBJ2-7 matches the DNA end more closely, so the J call is doubtful. From germline, CDR1 is MDHEN and CDR2 SYDVKM. CDR3 length: 17 amino acids.

This chain joins TRBV5-8 and TRBJ1-1; TRBD1 is a possible D gene (5 bases). The CDR3 has 15 residues. Trimming removed 0 bases from V and 6 bases from J, with 15 bases in between. Germline V gives CDR1 SGHTS, CDR2 YDEGEE. In DNA, the CDR3 is TGTGCCAGCAGCTTGGCTCAGGGTACGGTCGCTGAAGCTTTCTTT. This translates into CASSLAQGTVAEAFF.

The chain has TRBV4-3 and TRBJ1-2, with 7 positions matching TRBD1. Per germline, CDR1 LGHNA and CDR2 YSLEER. The CDR3 covers 18 residues. J lost 4 bases, V lost 0 bases, and 14 bases had no gene match. CDR3 sequence: CASSQDLSTRGFGYGYTF. The CDR3, as DNA: TGCGCCAGCAGCCAAGATTTGTCCACCAGGGGGTTTGGCTATGGCTACACCTTC.

This clone has more than one count but fewer than ten. The rearrangement links TRBV7-9 to TRBJ2-1; D is ambiguous. V shed 6 bases and J shed 2 bases, with 11 bases lying between them. Germline V gives CDR1 SEHNR, CDR2 FQNEAQ (reference sequence). The CDR3 is 14 amino acids. CDR3 loop: CASSSIVAYNEQFF. CDR3 DNA: TGTGCCAGCAGTTCTATCGTAGCCTACAATGAGCAGTTCTTC.

This clone is deemed medium-sized. The genes are TRBV19 and TRBJ1-6; D ambiguous. CDR1 and CDR2 from the germline V gene are LNHDA and SQIVND (reference sequence). Trimming shortened V by 6 bases and J by 7 bases, and 7 bases separated the two germline ends. This CDR3 comprises 12 residues. Here the CDR3 DNA reads TGTGCCAGTAGCGACGGGAATTCACCCCTCCACTTT. Its protein product is CASSDGNSPLHF.

The V and J genes are TRBV6-5 and TRBJ1-1; 9 positions agree with TRBD1. The CDR3 has 14 amino acids. The V gene end was trimmed by 6 bases and the J gene end by 5 bases; junction bases not matched to a gene: 7. Germline lookup yields CDR1 MNHEY and CDR2 SVGAGI. DNA for the CDR3: TGTGCCAGCAGAGAGACAGGGGGACTTACTGAAGCTTTCTTT. This codes for CASRETGGLTEAFF.

This clone was observed a single time. The rearrangement uses TRBV27 and TRBJ2-7, with D maybe TRBD2 (5 bases). CDR1 and CDR2 from the germline V gene are MNHEY and SMNVEV (reference sequence). Between the trimmed V and J ends, which lost 5 bases and 3 bases, there was a span of 14 bases. The CDR3 is 14 amino acids. CDR3 coding DNA: TGTGCCAGCAGTCCTAAAACTAGTGTCTACGAGCAGTACTTC. This codes for CASSPKTSVYEQYF.